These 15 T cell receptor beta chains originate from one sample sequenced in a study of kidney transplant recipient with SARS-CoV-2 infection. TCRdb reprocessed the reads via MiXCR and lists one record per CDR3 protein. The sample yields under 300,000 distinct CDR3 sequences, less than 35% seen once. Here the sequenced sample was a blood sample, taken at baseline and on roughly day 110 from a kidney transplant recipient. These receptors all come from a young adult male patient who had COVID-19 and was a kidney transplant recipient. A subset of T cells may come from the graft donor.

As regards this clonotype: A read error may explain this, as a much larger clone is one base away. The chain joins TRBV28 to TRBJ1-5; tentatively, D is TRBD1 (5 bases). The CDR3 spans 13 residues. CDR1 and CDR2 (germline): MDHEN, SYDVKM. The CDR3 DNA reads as TGTGCCAACAGTTTATCAGGGCATCAGCCCCAGCATTTT. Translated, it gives CANSLSGHQPQHF.

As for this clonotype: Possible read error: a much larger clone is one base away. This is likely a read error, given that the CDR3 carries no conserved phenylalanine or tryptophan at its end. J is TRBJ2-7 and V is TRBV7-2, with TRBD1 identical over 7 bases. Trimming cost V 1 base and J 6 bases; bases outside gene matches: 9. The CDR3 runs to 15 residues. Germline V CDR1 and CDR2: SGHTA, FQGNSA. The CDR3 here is CASSLERDRDLEQYL. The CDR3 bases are TGTGCCAGCAGCTTAGAACGCGACAGGGATCTCGAGCAGTACCTC.

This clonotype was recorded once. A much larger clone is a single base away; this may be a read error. CDR3 nucleotides: TGTGCCAGCAGTCTATCTATCTCTATGCGAAAGACCTATGGCCACACCTTC. Its protein is CASSLSISMRKTYGHTF. The chain joins TRBV6-1 to TRBJ1-2; no reliable D call. Germline loops: CDR1 MNHNS, CDR2 SASEGT. CDR3 length equals 17 residues.

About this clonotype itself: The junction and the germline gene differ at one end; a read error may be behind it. The CDR3 coding sequence is TGTACCAGCAGTTTGTTGGGCTTGGGGTCCTGCAATGAGCAGTTCTTC. Protein: CTSSLLGLGSCNEQFF. The chain employs TRBV28 and TRBJ2-1; D unresolved. The germline V gene has CDR1 MDHEN and CDR2 SYDVKM. The CDR3 has 16 amino acids.

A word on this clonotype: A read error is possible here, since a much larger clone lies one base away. Here the CDR3 DNA reads TGTGCCAGCACCCCCGAGACAGCGAACACTGAAGCTTTCTTT. It specifies CASTPETANTEAFF. This rearrangement joins TRBV6-4 to TRBJ1-1, with a tentative D call TRBD1 (5 bases). Germline CDR1 MRHNA, CDR2 SNTAGT. The CDR3 is made up of 14 amino acids. Trimming left V 7 bases short and J 1 base short, with 13 bases between.

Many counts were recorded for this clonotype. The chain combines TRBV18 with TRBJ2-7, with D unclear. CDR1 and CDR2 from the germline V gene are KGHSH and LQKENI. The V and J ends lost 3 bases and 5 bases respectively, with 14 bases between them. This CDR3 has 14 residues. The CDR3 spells CASSPVGSQNEQYV. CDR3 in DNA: TGTGCCAGCTCACCCGTAGGGTCCCAAAACGAGCAGTACGTC.

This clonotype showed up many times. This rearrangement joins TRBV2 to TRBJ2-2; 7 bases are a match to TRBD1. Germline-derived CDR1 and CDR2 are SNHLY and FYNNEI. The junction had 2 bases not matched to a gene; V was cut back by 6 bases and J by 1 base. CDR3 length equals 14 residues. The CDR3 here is CASSRQGNTGELFF. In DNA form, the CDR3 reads TGTGCCAGCAGCCGACAGGGGAACACCGGGGAGCTGTTTTTT.

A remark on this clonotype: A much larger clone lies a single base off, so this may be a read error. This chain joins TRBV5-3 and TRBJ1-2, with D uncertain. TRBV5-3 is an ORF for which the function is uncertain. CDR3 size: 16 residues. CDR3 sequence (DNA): TGTGCCAGATTTGGAGGAGTGGTGAGAAAGACCTATGGCTGCACCTTC. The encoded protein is CARFGGVVRKTYGCTF.

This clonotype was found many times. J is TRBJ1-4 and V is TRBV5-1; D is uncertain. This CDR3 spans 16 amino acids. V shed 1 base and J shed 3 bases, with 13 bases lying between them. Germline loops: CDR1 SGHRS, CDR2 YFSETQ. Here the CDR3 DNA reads TGCGCCAGCAGCTTGTTCCCGGAGGGAGCTAATGAAAAACTGTTTTTT. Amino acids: CASSLFPEGANEKLFF.

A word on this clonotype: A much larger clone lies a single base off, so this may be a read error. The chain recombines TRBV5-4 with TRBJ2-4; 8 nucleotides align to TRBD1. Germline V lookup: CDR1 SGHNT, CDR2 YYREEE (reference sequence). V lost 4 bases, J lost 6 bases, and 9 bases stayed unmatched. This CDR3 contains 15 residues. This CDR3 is CASSKDRAATNIQYF. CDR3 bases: TGTGCCAGCAGCAAGGACAGGGCAGCTACAAACATTCAGTACTTC.

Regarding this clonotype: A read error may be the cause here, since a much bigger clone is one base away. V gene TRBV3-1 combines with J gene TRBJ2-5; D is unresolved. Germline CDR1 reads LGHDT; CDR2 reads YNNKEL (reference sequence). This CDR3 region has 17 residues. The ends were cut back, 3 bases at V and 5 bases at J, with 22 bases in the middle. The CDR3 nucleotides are TGTGCCAGCAGCCATAATGCTCCCACTTCTTTCTCTGAGACCCAGTACTTC. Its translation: CASSHNAPTSFSETQYF.

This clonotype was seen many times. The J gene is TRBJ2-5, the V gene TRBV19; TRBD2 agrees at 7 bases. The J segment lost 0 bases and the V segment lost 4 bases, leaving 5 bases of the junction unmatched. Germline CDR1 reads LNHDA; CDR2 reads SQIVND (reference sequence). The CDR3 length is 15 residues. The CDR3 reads CASSTIGTNQETQYF. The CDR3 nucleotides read TGTGCCAGTAGTACAATAGGGACTAACCAAGAGACCCAGTACTTC.

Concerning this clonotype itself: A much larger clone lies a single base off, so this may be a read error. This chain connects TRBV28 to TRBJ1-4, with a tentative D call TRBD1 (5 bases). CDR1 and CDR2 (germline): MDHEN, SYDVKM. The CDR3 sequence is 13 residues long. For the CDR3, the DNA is TGTGCCAGCAACAGGCTAACTAATGAAGAACTGTTTTTT. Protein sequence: CASNRLTNEELFF. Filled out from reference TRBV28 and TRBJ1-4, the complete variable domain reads DVKVTQSSRYLVKRTGEKVFLECVQDMDHENMFWYRQDPGLGLRLIYFSYDVKMKEKGDIPEGYSVSREKKERFSLILESASTNQTSMYLCASNRLTNEELFFGSGTQLSVL.

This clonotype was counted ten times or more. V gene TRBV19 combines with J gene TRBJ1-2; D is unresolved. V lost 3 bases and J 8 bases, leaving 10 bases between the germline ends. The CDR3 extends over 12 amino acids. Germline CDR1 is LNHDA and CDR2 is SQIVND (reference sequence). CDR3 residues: CASSIGRRGYTF. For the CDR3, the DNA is TGTGCCAGTAGTATTGGTCGGCGCGGCTACACCTTC. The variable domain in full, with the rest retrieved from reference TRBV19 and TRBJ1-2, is DGGITQSPKYLFRKEGQNVTLSCEQNLNHDAMYWYRQDPGQGLRLIYYSQIVNDFQKGDIAEGYSVSREKKESFPLTVTSAQKNPTAFYLCASSIGRRGYTFGSGTRLTVV.

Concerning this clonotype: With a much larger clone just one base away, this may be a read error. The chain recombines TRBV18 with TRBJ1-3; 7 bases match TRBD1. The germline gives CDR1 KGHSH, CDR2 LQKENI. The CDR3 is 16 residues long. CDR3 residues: CASSRTPGGAGTTIYF. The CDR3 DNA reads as TGTGCCAGCTCACGGACCCCAGGGGGTGCTGGAACCACCATATATTTT.